Detailed here is one T cell receptor (beta chain). TCRdb redid the calling of the 5' RACE reads with MiXCR, one entry per CDR3 protein. The sample has about 210,000 distinct CDR3 sequences, roughly 9.4% seen once; the top ten hold 5% to 5.5%. V gave up 6 bases and J gave up 2 bases, with 8 bases separating them. The CDR3 extends over 14 amino acids. This entry is derived from a study of identical twins. The sample taken for sequencing was memory (CD45RO+) T cells sorted from blood. This receptor was taken from a woman between 18 and 29 years old in good health. The gene calls are TRBV12-3 or TRBV12-4 and TRBJ2-6; D perhaps matches TRBD2 (5 bases). CDR3 sequence reads: CASSKGAGANVLTF. The CDR3 DNA follows: TGTGCCAGCAGCAAGGGAGCTGGGGCCAACGTCCTGACTTTC.